The entry below gives a single T cell receptor beta chain sequence along with its context. The source of the sample is a study of T cells expressing NK-cell markers. Germline V lookup: CDR1 DFQATT, CDR2 SNEGSKA (reference sequence). CDR3 length: 17 amino acids. TCRdb reanalyzed the 5' RACE reads, giving one entry per CDR3 protein sequence and no DNA. In all, the sample yields a few hundred thousand distinct CDR3 sequences. The chain has TRBV20-1 and TRBJ2-7; with no DNA, the TCRdb D assignment of TRBD1 cannot be verified. The source material was blood T cells: a sorted CD56 or NKG2C T cell subset, CD4+ or CD8+ T cells, or bulk PBMC T cells (not recorded which). This TCR was sampled from a man younger than 35 in good health. The CDR3 loop is CSAGPGRRVIVGAEQYF.